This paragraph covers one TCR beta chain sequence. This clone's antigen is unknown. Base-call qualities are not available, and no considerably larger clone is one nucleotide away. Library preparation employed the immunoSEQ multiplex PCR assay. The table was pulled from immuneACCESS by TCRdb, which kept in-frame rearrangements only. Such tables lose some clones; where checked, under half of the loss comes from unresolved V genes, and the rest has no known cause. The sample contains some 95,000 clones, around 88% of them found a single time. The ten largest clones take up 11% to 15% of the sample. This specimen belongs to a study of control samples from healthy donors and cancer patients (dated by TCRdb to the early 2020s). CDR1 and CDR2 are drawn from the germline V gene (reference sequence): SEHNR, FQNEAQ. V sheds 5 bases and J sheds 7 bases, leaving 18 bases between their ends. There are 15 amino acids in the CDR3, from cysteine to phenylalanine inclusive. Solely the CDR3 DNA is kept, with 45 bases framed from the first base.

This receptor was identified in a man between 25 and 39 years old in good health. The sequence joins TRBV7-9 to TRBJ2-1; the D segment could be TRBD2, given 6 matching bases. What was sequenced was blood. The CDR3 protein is CASSPGVGGVNEQFF. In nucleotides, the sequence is TGTGCCAGCAGCCCCGGGGTCGGCGGGGTAAATGAGCAGTTCTTC.